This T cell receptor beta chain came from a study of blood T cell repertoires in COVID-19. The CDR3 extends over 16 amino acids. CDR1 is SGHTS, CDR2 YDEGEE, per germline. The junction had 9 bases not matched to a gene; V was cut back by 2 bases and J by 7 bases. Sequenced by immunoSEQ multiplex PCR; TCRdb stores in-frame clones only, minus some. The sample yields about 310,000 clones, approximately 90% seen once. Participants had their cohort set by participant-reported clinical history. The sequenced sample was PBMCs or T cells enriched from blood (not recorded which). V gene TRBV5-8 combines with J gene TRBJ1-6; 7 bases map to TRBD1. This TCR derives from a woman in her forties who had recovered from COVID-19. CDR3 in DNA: TGTGCCAGCAGCTTTTTTACCGGGACAGAAAATTCACCCCTCCACTTT. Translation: CASSFFTGTENSPLHF.